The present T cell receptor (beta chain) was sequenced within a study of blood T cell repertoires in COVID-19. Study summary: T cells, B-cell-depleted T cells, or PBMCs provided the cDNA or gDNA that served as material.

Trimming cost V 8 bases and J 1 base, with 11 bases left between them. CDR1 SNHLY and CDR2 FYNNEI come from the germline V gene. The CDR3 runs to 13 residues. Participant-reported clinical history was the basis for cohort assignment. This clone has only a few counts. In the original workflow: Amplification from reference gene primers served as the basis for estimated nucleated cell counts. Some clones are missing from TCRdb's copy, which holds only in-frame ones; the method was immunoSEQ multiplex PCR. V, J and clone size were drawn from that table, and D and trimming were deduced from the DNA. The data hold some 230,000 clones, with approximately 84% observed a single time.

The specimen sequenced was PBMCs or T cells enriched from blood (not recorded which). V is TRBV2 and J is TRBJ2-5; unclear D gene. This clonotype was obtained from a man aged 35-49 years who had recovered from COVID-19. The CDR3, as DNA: TGTGCCAGCGCTAGAAAGACCCAAGAGACCCAGTACTTC. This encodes CASARKTQETQYF.